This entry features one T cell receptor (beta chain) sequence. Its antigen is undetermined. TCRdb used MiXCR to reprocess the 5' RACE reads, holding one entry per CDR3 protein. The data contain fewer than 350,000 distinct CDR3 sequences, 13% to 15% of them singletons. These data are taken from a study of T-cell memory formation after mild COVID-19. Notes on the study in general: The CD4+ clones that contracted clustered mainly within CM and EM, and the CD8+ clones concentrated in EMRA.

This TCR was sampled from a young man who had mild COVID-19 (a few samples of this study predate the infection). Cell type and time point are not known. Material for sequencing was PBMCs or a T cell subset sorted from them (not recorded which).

The CDR3 region has the DNA TGTGCCAGCAGTGCCGGGGGGCGACGGGATACGCAGTATTTT. Translation: CASSAGGRRDTQYF. The J gene is TRBJ2-3, the V gene TRBV2; a weak D match, TRBD2 (7 bases). The V end lost 4 bases, the J end lost 6 bases, and 14 bases lay between the germline ends. Germline V gene lookup returns CDR1 SNHLY and CDR2 FYNNEI. The CDR3 sequence is 14 residues long.